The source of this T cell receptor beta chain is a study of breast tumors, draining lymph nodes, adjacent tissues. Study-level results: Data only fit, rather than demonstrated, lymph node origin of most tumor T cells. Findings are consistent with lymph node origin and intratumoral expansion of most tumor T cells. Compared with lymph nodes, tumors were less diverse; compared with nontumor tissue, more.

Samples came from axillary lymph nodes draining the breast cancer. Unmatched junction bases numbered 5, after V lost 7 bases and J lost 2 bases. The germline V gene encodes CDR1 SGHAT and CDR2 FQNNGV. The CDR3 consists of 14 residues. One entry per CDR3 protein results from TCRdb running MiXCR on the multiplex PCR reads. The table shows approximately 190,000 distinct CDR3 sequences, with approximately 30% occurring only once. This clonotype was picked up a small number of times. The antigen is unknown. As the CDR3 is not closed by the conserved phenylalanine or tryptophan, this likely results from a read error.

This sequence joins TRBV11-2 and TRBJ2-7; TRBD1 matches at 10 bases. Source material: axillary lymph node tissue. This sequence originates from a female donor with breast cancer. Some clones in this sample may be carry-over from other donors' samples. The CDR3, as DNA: TGTGCCAGCAACCCGACAGGGGGCCCCTACGAGCAGTACCTC. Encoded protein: CASNPTGGPYEQYL.